The clone carrying this T cell receptor (beta chain) has a count of ten or more. Its specificity is unknown. An end of the junction does not agree with germline; a read error may underlie this. CDR1 is DFQATT and CDR2 is SNEGSKA in the germline V gene (reference sequence). The CDR3 has 15 residues. Amplification of TCR beta CDR3 regions used RNA as the template. The HTBI primer set drove a first-round RT-PCR of the TCR CDR3. TCRdb fed the multiplex PCR reads into MiXCR, producing one record per CDR3 protein. Seen here are around 500,000 distinct CDR3 sequences, about 16% observed once, and the top ten hold 29%. Among ophthalmopathy patients, the Clinical Activity Score reached at least 3, the NOSPECS grade reached at least 4, and duration remained under 3 months. The sample is drawn from a study of T cells in Graves' hyperthyroidism and ophthalmopathy. Findings and limits, study-wide: Prediction of ophthalmopathy progression came a median approximately 6 months pre-onset.

This TCR derives from a woman aged 25 to 39 with Graves' ophthalmopathy. This chain uses TRBV20-1 with TRBJ2-1; D gene ambiguous. The sample taken for sequencing was blood. CDR3 protein: CSARPPHLSYNEHFF. The CDR3 region has the DNA TGCAGTGCTAGGCCCCCCCATCTATCCTACAATGAGCATTTCTTC.